This T cell receptor (beta chain) emerged from a study of human T cells and chemical hapten exposure. Time point in this sample: pre-sensitization, week 0. The treatment denotes: therapeutic diphenylcyclopropenone sensitization with weekly scalp DPC. One entry per CDR3 protein, called by TCRdb with MiXCR from the RACE reads. Of under 300,000 distinct CDR3 sequences listed, approximately 8.6% are singletons. Germline CDR1 and CDR2: SEHNR and FQNEAQ (reference sequence). This CDR3 has 13 residues. The V gene lost 8 bases and the J gene lost 0 bases, with 8 bases spanning the gap. The J gene is TRBJ1-3, the V gene TRBV7-9; D gene uncertain. Sample: whole blood, taken in connection with sensitization to the hapten diphenylcyclopropenone (DPC). This receptor was taken from a middle-aged woman with alopecia areata. Some clones in this sample may be carry-over from other donors' samples. The CDR3 is CASGGSSGNTIYF. The CDR3 DNA is TGTGCCAGCGGAGGAAGCTCTGGAAACACCATATATTTT. The full variable domain, completed using reference TRBV7-9 and TRBJ1-3, is DTGVSQNPRHKITKRGQNVTFRCDPISEHNRLYWYRQTLGQGPEFLTYFQNEAQLEKSRLLSDRFSAERPKGSFSTLEIQRTEQGDSAMYLCASGGSSGNTIYFGEGSWLTVV.